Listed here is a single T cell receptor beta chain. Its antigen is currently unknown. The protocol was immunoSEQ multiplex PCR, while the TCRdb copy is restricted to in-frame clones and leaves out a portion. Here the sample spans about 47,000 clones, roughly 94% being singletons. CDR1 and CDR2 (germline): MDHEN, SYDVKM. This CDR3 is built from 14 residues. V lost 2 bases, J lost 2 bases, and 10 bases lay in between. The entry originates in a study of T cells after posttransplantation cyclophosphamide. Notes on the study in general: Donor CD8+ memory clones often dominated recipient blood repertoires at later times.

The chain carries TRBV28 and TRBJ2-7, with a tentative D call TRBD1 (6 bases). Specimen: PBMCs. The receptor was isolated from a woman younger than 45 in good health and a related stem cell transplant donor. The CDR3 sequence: CASSLRDRPYEQYF. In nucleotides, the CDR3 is TGTGCCAGCAGTTTACGTGACAGGCCCTACGAGCAGTACTTC.